The 27 T cell receptor beta chains given below trace back to one sample, sequenced in a study of shared clonotypes between healthy human individuals. Generated by immunoSEQ multiplex PCR, the TCRdb table keeps only in-frame clones and is missing some. The sample includes millions of clones, roughly 92% of them seen just once. Sequencing used naive CD4+ T cells sorted from blood. Subset meaning: CD45RA+ positively selected. The source is a man aged 18 to 29 in good health.

This chain links TRBV4-1 with TRBJ1-6; possibly TRBD1 for D (5 bases). CDR1 and CDR2 (germline): MGHRA, YSYEKL. This CDR3 comprises 16 residues. V was trimmed by 0 bases and J by 6 bases, leaving 12 bases between them. The CDR3 DNA reads as TGCGCCAGCAGCCAAGACCTCGGGACCTCTAATTCACCCCTCCACTTT. This gives the protein CASSQDLGTSNSPLHF.

The gene calls are TRBV2 and TRBJ2-5; a possible D gene is TRBD2 (6 bases). The CDR3 sequence is 12 residues long. V dropped 6 bases and J dropped 2 bases, with 7 bases sitting between them. CDR1 is SNHLY, CDR2 FYNNEI, per germline. CDR3: CASRGGQETQYF. In DNA form, the CDR3 reads TGTGCCAGCAGGGGAGGTCAAGAGACCCAGTACTTC.

In nucleotides, the CDR3 is TGTGCCAGCAGTGAAGTGGGGGGGGCTGCCTACAATGAGCAGTTCTTC. This encodes CASSEVGGAAYNEQFF. The rearrangement uses TRBV6-1 and TRBJ2-1, with D perhaps TRBD2 (7 bases). Germline CDR1 reads MNHNS; CDR2 reads SASEGT. The CDR3 length is 16 residues. Between the trimmed V and J ends, which lost 1 base and 2 bases, there was a span of 12 bases.

This clone was observed a single time. The chain uses TRBV5-1 and TRBJ2-3; perhaps TRBD2 as D (5 bases). The V gene's germline CDR1 is SGHRS and CDR2 YFSETQ. Trimming took 4 bases from V and 0 from J, leaving 12 bases between them. The CDR3 is 15 residues long. CDR3 DNA sequence: TGCGCCAGCAGCCCCGGGGAGCGGAGCACAGATACGCAGTATTTT. Translation: CASSPGERSTDTQYF.

This clone was found once. This chain connects TRBV5-1 to TRBJ2-7, with TRBD1 as a possible D gene (6 bases). With 3 bases removed from V and 0 bases from J, the gap between germline ends came to 13 bases. Germline CDR1 SGHRS, CDR2 YFSETQ. The length of the CDR3 is 15 residues. The CDR3 loop is CASSWTDSSSYEQYF. As DNA, the CDR3 is TGCGCCAGCAGCTGGACAGATTCAAGCTCCTACGAGCAGTACTTC. Full variable domain (rest looked up from reference TRBV5-1 and TRBJ2-7): KAGVTQTPRYLIKTRGQQVTLSCSPISGHRSVSWYQQTPGQGLQFLFEYFSETQRNKGNFPGRFSGRQFSNSRSEMNVSTLELGDSALYLCASSWTDSSSYEQYFGPGTRLTVT.

This clone has just one count. The chain couples TRBV4-1 to TRBJ1-3; 8 bases line up with TRBD1. With 5 bases clipped from V and 0 bases from J, the junction kept 15 bases outside the gene matches. Looked up from germline, CDR1 is MGHRA and CDR2 is YSYEKL. CDR3 size: 19 residues. CDR3 amino acids: CASSKGQDNSGLSGNTIYF. The DNA of the CDR3 is TGCGCCAGCAGCAAGGGACAGGATAATTCGGGGCTCTCTGGAAACACCATATATTTT.

With respect to this clone: Other DNA sequences in the sample encode the same CDR3. The chain joins TRBV11-2 to TRBJ1-1; possibly TRBD1 for D (6 bases). This CDR3 spans 14 amino acids. Germline-derived CDR1 and CDR2 are SGHAT and FQNNGV. V shed 4 bases and J shed 1 base, with 10 bases lying between them. CDR3 sequence: CASSYQQGNTEAFF. The CDR3 DNA reads TGTGCCAGCAGCTACCAACAGGGGAACACTGAAGCTTTCTTT.

The chain joins TRBV7-8 to TRBJ2-7; D possibly uses TRBD1 or TRBD2 (5 bases each). The V end lost 1 base, the J end lost 2 bases, and 12 bases lay between the germline ends. The CDR3 contains 15 residues. Germline V gene lookup returns CDR1 SGHVS and CDR2 FQNEAQ. CDR3 amino acids: CASSLELGTPYEQYF. The CDR3 DNA follows: TGTGCCAGCAGCTTAGAACTGGGGACCCCCTACGAGCAGTACTTC. Looking up the rest from reference TRBV7-8 and TRBJ2-7 gives the full variable domain: GAGVSQSPRYKVAKRGQDVALRCDPISGHVSLFWYQQALGQGPEFLTYFQNEAQLDKSGLPSDRFFAERPEGSVSTLKIQRTQQEDSAVYLCASSLELGTPYEQYFGPGTRLTVT.

CDR3 sequence reads: CASSISGTTDTQYF. The CDR3 nucleotides read TGTGCCAGCAGCATTAGCGGGACCACAGATACGCAGTATTTT. The V gene is TRBV7-9, the J gene TRBJ2-3; 8 bases are a match to TRBD2. Germline lookup yields CDR1 SEHNR and CDR2 FQNEAQ (reference sequence). The trim removed 5 bases at V and 2 bases at J, leaving 3 bases unmatched. The CDR3 contains 14 residues.

The chain is built from TRBV6-1 and TRBJ2-7; D is possibly TRBD1 (5 bases). Germline CDR1 MNHNS, CDR2 SASEGT. This CDR3 is 18 amino acids long. Trimming removed 1 base from V and 0 bases from J, with 19 bases in between. CDR3 region: CASSEVKGYRTSSYEQYF. The CDR3 DNA follows: TGTGCCAGCAGTGAAGTAAAGGGGTACAGGACGAGCTCCTACGAGCAGTACTTC.

This clone was counted a few times. The chain is built from TRBV4-2 and TRBJ1-6; 8 bases are a match to TRBD1. V shed 4 bases and J 7 bases; nucleotides not matched to a gene: 3. The CDR3 extends over 14 amino acids. CDR1 is LGHNA, CDR2 YNFKEQ, per germline. The DNA of the CDR3 is TGTGCCAGCAGCCGGGACAGGCTAAATTCACCCCTCCACTTT. It yields the protein CASSRDRLNSPLHF.

The chain recombines TRBV6-6 with TRBJ2-7; a weak D match, TRBD2 (6 bases). The CDR3 length is 15 residues. V was shortened by 2 bases and J by 5 bases, with 16 bases between the two germline ends. The V gene's germline CDR1 is MNHNY and CDR2 SVGAGI (reference sequence). This CDR3 is CASSYQSSEFDEQYF. CDR3 nucleotide sequence: TGTGCCAGCAGTTACCAGTCTAGCGAATTCGACGAGCAGTACTTC.

The chain recombines TRBV5-1 with TRBJ2-5; 9 nucleotides agree with TRBD2. Germline-derived CDR1 and CDR2 are SGHRS and YFSETQ. Trimming cost V 2 bases and J 2 bases; bases outside gene matches: 7. The CDR3 contains 16 residues. In DNA form, the CDR3 reads TGCGCCAGCAGCTTAGCCGTAGCGGGGGCTCAAGAGACCCAGTACTTC. Encoded protein: CASSLAVAGAQETQYF.

V and J are TRBV18 and TRBJ2-3; TRBD2 matches 9 bases. Germline V gene sequence: CDR1 KGHSH, CDR2 LQKENI. The V segment lost 2 bases and the J segment 1 base; nucleotides outside the gene matches: 10. The CDR3 consists of 18 residues. In DNA form, the CDR3 reads TGTGCCAGCTCACCAAATTTTGCGGGAGGGCCGGGCACAGATACGCAGTATTTT. Amino acid sequence: CASSPNFAGGPGTDTQYF.

V usage is TRBV27 and J usage is TRBJ1-6; D is uncertain. Trimming took 0 bases from V and 5 from J, leaving 8 bases between them. Germline CDR1 and CDR2: MNHEY and SMNVEV (reference sequence). The length of the CDR3 is 15 residues. This chain's CDR3 is CASSLSDGNNSPLHF. CDR3 sequence (DNA): TGTGCCAGCAGTTTATCAGACGGTAATAATTCACCCCTCCACTTT.

V and J are TRBV30 and TRBJ2-7; D is uncertain. The CDR3 runs 15 residues. CDR1 is GTSNPN, CDR2 SVGIG, per germline (reference sequence). Trimming cost V 0 bases and J 0 bases, with 12 bases left between them. The CDR3: CAWSVPLGSSYEQYF. The CDR3 coding sequence is TGTGCCTGGAGTGTACCTCTGGGATCCTCCTACGAGCAGTACTTC.

V and J are TRBV4-1 and TRBJ2-3; TRBD2 agrees at 9 bases. Germline CDR1 and CDR2: MGHRA and YSYEKL. The CDR3 spans 14 residues. J was trimmed by 4 bases and V by 1 base; bases with no gene match: 0. CDR3 region: CASSQASGADTQYF. As DNA, the CDR3 is TGCGCCAGCAGCCAAGCTAGCGGGGCAGATACGCAGTATTTT.

The V gene is TRBV2, the J gene TRBJ2-4; D perhaps matches TRBD1 (5 bases). The V end was cut by 9 bases, the J end by 0 bases, with 12 bases between. The CDR3 length is 14 residues. Germline CDR1 reads SNHLY; CDR2 reads FYNNEI. In DNA form, the CDR3 reads TGTGCCAGTGACAGAATCCTAGCCAAAAACATTCAGTACTTC. It encodes CASDRILAKNIQYF.

This clone appeared once. J is TRBJ1-6 and V is TRBV10-3; 8 bases line up with TRBD1. The CDR3 runs 15 residues. Germline-derived CDR1 and CDR2 are ENHRY and SYGVKD. The J segment lost 9 bases and the V segment lost 0 bases, leaving 4 bases of the junction unmatched. The CDR3 coding sequence is TGTGCCATCAGTGAGTCCGCAGGGGGCGTTTCACCCCTCCACTTT. This gives the protein CAISESAGGVSPLHF.

The chain joins TRBV13 to TRBJ2-1, with D tentatively TRBD2 (6 bases). In germline, CDR1 is PRHDT, CDR2 FYEKMQ (reference sequence). The CDR3 runs 14 residues. Trimming stripped 5 bases from V and 7 bases from J, with 15 bases between. CDR3 bases: TGTGCCAGCAGCCCGGGACTCTACACGAATGAGCAGTTCTTC. Encoded protein: CASSPGLYTNEQFF.

The V gene is TRBV7-2, the J gene TRBJ2-2; 8 bases agree with TRBD2. Germline V lookup: CDR1 SGHTA, CDR2 FQGNSA. The V gene end was trimmed by 5 bases and the J gene end by 4 bases; junction bases not matched to a gene: 9. The CDR3 sequence is 16 residues long. The DNA for the CDR3 is TGTGCCAGCAGCCCACCTAGCGGGCGTTTCACCGGGGAGCTGTTTTTT. Translating it yields CASSPPSGRFTGELFF. The full variable domain, rest sourced from reference TRBV7-2 and TRBJ2-2, is GAGVSQSPSNKVTEKGKDVELRCDPISGHTALYWYRQSLGQGLEFLIYFQGNSAPDKSGLPSDRFSAERTGGSVSTLTIQRTQQEDSAVYLCASSPPSGRFTGELFFGEGSRLTVL.

This clone has only a few counts. Additional DNA sequences in this sample encode the identical CDR3. The V call is TRBV2, the J call TRBJ1-1; 8 positions agree with TRBD1. Germline CDR1 reads SNHLY; CDR2 reads FYNNEI. The CDR3 is 13 residues long. V shed 4 bases, J shed 5 bases, and the junction held 3 bases outside the gene matches. The CDR3 sequence: CASSGQGRTEAFF. In DNA form, the CDR3 reads TGTGCCAGCAGTGGACAGGGGCGGACTGAAGCTTTCTTT.

This chain joins TRBV5-4 and TRBJ2-1; 10 bases agree with TRBD1. V was pared by 4 bases and J by 10 bases, with 17 bases of the junction left unmatched. This CDR3 spans 17 amino acids. Germline V CDR1 and CDR2: SGHNT, YYREEE (reference sequence). The CDR3 sequence: CASSPGGADRGWREQFF. For the CDR3, the DNA is TGTGCCAGCAGCCCGGGAGGCGCGGACAGGGGGTGGCGGGAGCAGTTCTTC.

The rearrangement uses TRBV6-1 and TRBJ2-4, with a tentative D call TRBD2 (5 bases). This CDR3 comprises 13 residues. In germline, CDR1 is MNHNS, CDR2 SASEGT. V was clipped by 3 bases and J by 6 bases, with 9 bases between them. CDR3 DNA sequence: TGTGCCAGCAGTGACCGGGATCGAAACATTCAGTACTTC. It is translated as CASSDRDRNIQYF.

Comment on this clone: The same CDR3 also results from other DNA sequences found in this sample. The chain recombines TRBV5-1 with TRBJ2-7; perhaps TRBD1 as D (5 bases). The germline CDR1 and CDR2 sequences are SGHRS and YFSETQ. This CDR3 has 15 amino acids. V gave up 0 bases and J gave up 2 bases, with 12 bases separating them. The CDR3 DNA is TGCGCCAGCAGCTTGGATGGGCAGGGTCCCTACGAGCAGTACTTC. Translated: CASSLDGQGPYEQYF. The variable domain in full, completed from reference TRBV5-1 and TRBJ2-7, reads KAGVTQTPRYLIKTRGQQVTLSCSPISGHRSVSWYQQTPGQGLQFLFEYFSETQRNKGNFPGRFSGRQFSNSRSEMNVSTLELGDSALYLCASSLDGQGPYEQYFGPGTRLTVT.

This chain uses TRBV23-1 with TRBJ2-2; the match to TRBD1 covers 7 bases. TRBV23-1 is sorted into the ORF group, with uncertain function. With V trimmed by 10 bases and J by 0 bases, 5 bases remained unmatched. This CDR3 region has 14 residues. DNA of the CDR3: TGCGCCACGACAGGGACGGCGAACACCGGGGAGCTGTTTTTT. This codes for CATTGTANTGELFF.

The chain employs TRBV6-6 and TRBJ2-7; TRBD2 is a possible D gene (6 bases). Germline V gene data show CDR1 as MNHNY and CDR2 as SVGAGI (reference sequence). The V end was cut by 4 bases, the J end by 1 base, with 11 bases between. The CDR3 loop spans 14 amino acids. The DNA for the CDR3 is TGTGCCAGCAGTTTGACTAGACTATCCTACGAGCAGTACTTC. This encodes CASSLTRLSYEQYF.